This TCR beta chain was identified in a study of low-dose radiotherapy and immunotherapy resistance in tumors. As for the study in general: Participants in Cohort 1 were administered 0.5 Gy per fraction at 2-week intervals, to a cumulative dose of 6.5 Gy.

The time point was: before trial treatment. Nivolumab, ipilimumab, aspirin, low-dose cyclophosphamide and low-dose radiotherapy were given to donors. TRAV- and TRBV-specific primers were used for first-strand cDNA, which covered alpha and beta chains. The authors ran around 18 PCR cycles to amplify TCRs with a constant-region primer and V-primer adapter. mRNA that had been isolated underwent amplification through in vitro transcription. TCRdb redid the calling of the reads with MiXCR, one entry per CDR3 protein. The data contain tens of thousands of distinct CDR3 sequences, 9.4% of them singletons. Germline V gene data show CDR1 as SGHNT and CDR2 as YYREEE (reference sequence). After removal of 4 bases from V and 2 bases from J, the junction contained 4 bases not matched to a gene. The CDR3 is 14 residues long.

This chain links TRBV5-4 with TRBJ2-3; 7 bases fit TRBD2. Sequencing used PBMCs, obtained before treatment. The sequence came from a male donor with prostate cancer. CDR3 loop: CASSRDYATDTQYF. In DNA form, the CDR3 reads TGTGCCAGCAGCCGGGACTACGCCACAGATACGCAGTATTTT.